The 22 T cell receptor beta chains below all came from one sample that was sequenced in a study of regulatory T cells in long-lasting Graves disease. Time point in this sample: persistent/refractory GD, antithyroid drugs over 5 years with positive TRAb. The TCR library was made from RNA that had been extracted from PBMCs in TRIzol. To make TCR beta libraries, researchers used iRepertoire HTBI primers and Arm-PCR of CDR3 regions. TCRdb reanalysed the multiplex PCR reads using MiXCR and keeps one entry per CDR3 protein. The repertoire has 350,000 to 500,000 distinct CDR3 sequences, around 20% of them found once; the top ten carry 13% to 15%. Sequences were derived from peripheral blood mononuclear cells (PBMCs), sampled when the disease was refractory, from a patient treated with antithyroid drugs. Receptors originate from a female donor with Graves disease.

The table lists this clonotype with many counts. The chain has TRBV27 and TRBJ2-7; D might be TRBD1 (5 bases). CDR1 is MNHEY and CDR2 is SMNVEV in the germline V gene (reference sequence). The CDR3 extends over 15 amino acids. V was shortened by 0 bases and J by 2 bases, with 11 bases between the two germline ends. The CDR3 protein is CASSLSIGVPYEQYF. The DNA for the CDR3 is TGTGCCAGCAGTTTATCGATAGGGGTGCCCTACGAGCAGTACTTC.

V usage is TRBV4-1 and J usage is TRBJ1-1; D unresolved. This CDR3 has 15 amino acids. The V gene's germline CDR1 is MGHRA and CDR2 YSYEKL. Between the trimmed V and J ends, which lost 3 bases and 0 bases, there was a span of 11 bases. CDR3 region: CASSHPGQLNTEAFF. The CDR3 DNA reads TGCGCCAGCAGCCACCCCGGCCAGCTGAACACTGAAGCTTTCTTT.

The chain employs TRBV2 and TRBJ2-1, with TRBD2 matching 10 bases. CDR1 is SNHLY, CDR2 FYNNEI, per germline. V dropped 7 bases and J dropped 0; count of bases not matched to a gene: 6. The CDR3 sequence is 16 residues long. The CDR3 DNA sequence: TGTGCCAGCAACGGACTAGCGGTTAGCTCCTACAATGAGCAGTTCTTC. Translation gives CASNGLAVSSYNEQFF.

This clonotype is labeled as medium-sized (0.01 to 0.1%). V gene TRBV28 combines with J gene TRBJ2-7, with a weak D call TRBD2 (7 bases). The germline CDR1 and CDR2 sequences are MDHEN and SYDVKM. The V and J ends lost 5 bases and 6 bases respectively, with 26 bases between them. The CDR3 has 17 amino acids. The CDR3 spells CASSPPYAGAYGGEQYF. The CDR3 nucleotides are TGTGCCAGCAGTCCGCCTTATGCGGGGGCGTACGGGGGCGAGCAGTACTTC.

This clonotype was seen more than once but under ten times. This chain links TRBV29-1 with TRBJ2-7; TRBD2 matches at 9 bases. CDR3 length: 14 amino acids. In germline, CDR1 is SQVTM, CDR2 ANQGSEA. J lost 6 bases, V lost 3 bases, and 9 bases had no gene match. In DNA, the CDR3 is TGCAGCGTTGATTTGGGACTAGCACCGGGCGAGCAGTACTTC. It specifies CSVDLGLAPGEQYF.

This clonotype was seen many times. The chain carries TRBV7-9 and TRBJ2-5, with TRBD1 matching 9 bases. The germline gives CDR1 SEHNR, CDR2 FQNEAQ (reference sequence). CDR3 length: 14 amino acids. The ends lost 8 bases at V and 5 bases at J; junction bases unmatched: 9. The CDR3 bases are TGTGCCAGCGGCCTACAGGGGGCTGGGGAGACCCAGTACTTC. Its protein product is CASGLQGAGETQYF.

In this sample, this clonotype turned up a few times. V gene TRBV6-1 combines with J gene TRBJ1-6, with 8 bases fitting TRBD1. J was trimmed by 2 bases and V by 6 bases; bases with no gene match: 12. In germline, CDR1 is MNHNS, CDR2 SASEGT. CDR3 length equals 18 residues. The CDR3 spells CASSHRRGQGTYNSPLHF. The CDR3 nucleotides read TGTGCCAGCAGCCACCGACGCGGACAGGGCACCTATAATTCACCCCTCCACTTT.

This chain connects TRBV6-2 or TRBV6-3 to TRBJ1-6; 7 bases line up with TRBD1. CDR1 is MNHEY, CDR2 SVGEGT, per germline. Unmatched junction bases numbered 3, after V lost 5 bases and J lost 5 bases. The CDR3 has 14 amino acids. The CDR3 nucleotides are TGTGCCAGCAGTCGGGACAGACATAATTCACCCCTCCACTTT. Its translation is CASSRDRHNSPLHF.

This clonotype came up many times. Here the CDR3 DNA reads TGCAGCGTCTGGGGAGACACTGAAGCTTTCTTT. Its translation is CSVWGDTEAFF. The rearrangement uses TRBV29-1 and TRBJ1-1; D is ambiguous. The CDR3 is 11 residues long. The V end lost 6 bases, the J end lost 3 bases, and 8 bases lay between the germline ends. Germline V lookup: CDR1 SQVTM, CDR2 ANQGSEA.

The V gene is TRBV18, the J gene TRBJ1-2; D not certain. The CDR3 length is 16 residues. CDR1 is KGHSH and CDR2 is LQKENI in the germline V gene. V gave up 2 bases and J gave up 4 bases, with 17 bases separating them. CDR3 in amino acids: CASSPTREAYTYGYTF. CDR3 nucleotide sequence: TGTGCCAGCTCACCAACTAGAGAAGCCTACACCTATGGCTACACCTTC. Full variable domain (outside the CDR3, taken from reference TRBV18 and TRBJ1-2): NAGVMQNPRHLVRRRGQEARLRCSPMKGHSHVYWYRQLPEEGLKFMVYLQKENIIDESGMPKERFSAEFPKEGPSILRIQQVVRGDSAAYFCASSPTREAYTYGYTFGSGTRLTVV.

The chain is built from TRBV5-1 and TRBJ1-4; unclear D gene. V lost 4 bases and J lost 7, with 14 bases in between. CDR1 is SGHRS and CDR2 is YFSETQ in the germline V gene. The CDR3 sequence is 14 residues long. The CDR3 DNA sequence: TGCGCCAGCAGCGTCTCAGGTTGGAGTGAAAAACTGTTTTTT. Amino acids: CASSVSGWSEKLFF.

A note on this clonotype: An end of the junction differs from the germline gene, which may be a read error. V is TRBV14 and J is TRBJ1-6; D not certain. CDR1 and CDR2 from the germline V gene are SGHDN and FVKESK. This CDR3 has 16 residues. The CDR3 region is CASSHTGPHWNSPPHF. CDR3 DNA sequence: TGTGCCAGCAGCCACACCGGGCCCCATTGGAATTCACCCCCCCACTTT.

Only one count was recorded for this clonotype. At one end the junction does not follow the germline gene, possibly because of a read error. The gene calls are TRBV3-1 and TRBJ2-7; D gene uncertain. The CDR3 sequence is 13 residues long. Germline V gene data show CDR1 as LGHDT and CDR2 as YNNKEL (reference sequence). The CDR3 DNA reads TGTACCAGCAGCCAAGTTCAAGGGAACGAGCAGTACTTC. Its translation is CTSSQVQGNEQYF.

This sequence joins TRBV30 and TRBJ2-7, with D possibly matching TRBD1 (5 bases). V was cut by 2 bases and J by 1 base, with 15 bases left in between. This CDR3 has 15 amino acids. Germline V gene sequence: CDR1 GTSNPN, CDR2 SVGIG (reference sequence). The CDR3 bases are TGTGCCTGGAGTCATGGGGCAGGGTTGTCCTACGAGCAGTACTTC. Translating it yields CAWSHGAGLSYEQYF. The variable domain in full, completed from reference TRBV30 and TRBJ2-7, reads SQTIHQWPATLVQPVGSPLSLECTVEGTSNPNLYWYRQAAGRGLQLLFYSVGIGQISSEVPQNLSASRPQDRQFILSSKKLLLSDSGFYLCAWSHGAGLSYEQYFGPGTRLTVT.

This clonotype was detected ten times or more. A much bigger clone sits one base away, suggesting this may be a read error. The CDR3 bases are TGTGCCAGCAGTTTAGGGGTCGAAGAGACCCAGTACTTC. Its translation is CASSLGVEETQYF. The chain carries TRBV28 and TRBJ2-5; D ambiguous. V was cut by 2 bases and J by 3 bases, with 7 bases left in between. This CDR3 region has 13 residues. The germline gives CDR1 MDHEN, CDR2 SYDVKM.

This clonotype was counted at least ten times. The V gene is TRBV12-3 or TRBV12-4, the J gene TRBJ1-6, with D possibly matching TRBD1 (6 bases). The CDR3 runs 15 residues. Deletions cut 4 bases from V and 5 bases from J, with 12 bases between. The CDR3 protein is CASSYRTANNSPLHF. The CDR3 nucleotides are TGTGCCAGCAGTTATCGGACAGCCAATAATTCACCCCTCCACTTT.

In its sample, this clonotype was seen a few times. The rearrangement links TRBV7-8 to TRBJ2-7, with a tentative D call TRBD2 (5 bases). V shed 5 bases and J shed 3 bases, with 11 bases lying between them. Germline loops: CDR1 SGHVS, CDR2 FQNEAQ. This CDR3 is 13 amino acids long. CDR3 bases: TGTGCCAGCAGCGTCGGGATCGGCTACGAGCAGTACTTC. Translated: CASSVGIGYEQYF. The full variable domain, its missing parts supplied by reference TRBV7-8 and TRBJ2-7, is GAGVSQSPRYKVAKRGQDVALRCDPISGHVSLFWYQQALGQGPEFLTYFQNEAQLDKSGLPSDRFFAERPEGSVSTLKIQRTQQEDSAVYLCASSVGIGYEQYFGPGTRLTVT.

This clonotype was counted a few times. The chain joins TRBV27 to TRBJ2-7, with TRBD1 matching 8 bases. This CDR3 comprises 14 residues. Per the germline V gene, CDR1 is MNHEY and CDR2 is SMNVEV (reference sequence). V was pared by 6 bases and J by 2 bases, with 6 bases of the junction left unmatched. The CDR3 region has the DNA TGTGCCAGCAGCCTGACAGGGGTAACCTACGAGCAGTACTTC. Its translation is CASSLTGVTYEQYF.

This clonotype was recorded a few times. The rearrangement links TRBV6-1 to TRBJ2-7; a possible D gene is TRBD2 (5 bases). The CDR3 totals 14 residues. Germline V lookup: CDR1 MNHNS, CDR2 SASEGT. Trimming took off 2 bases at V and 0 bases at J, with 8 bases between the two ends. CDR3 amino acids: CASSELTSSYEQYF. In nucleotides, the CDR3 is TGTGCCAGCAGTGAACTTACTAGCTCCTACGAGCAGTACTTC.

V is TRBV5-1 and J is TRBJ1-3, with D possibly being TRBD1 (5 bases). V dropped 5 bases and J dropped 2 bases, with 11 bases sitting between them. Germline V CDR1 and CDR2: SGHRS, YFSETQ. The length of the CDR3 is 14 residues. The CDR3 bases are TGCGCCAGCAGTTCCGGGGGTACTGGAAACACCATATATTTT. Amino acids: CASSSGGTGNTIYF.

The chain recombines TRBV19 with TRBJ1-5; possibly TRBD1 for D (6 bases). The CDR3 spans 17 residues. Germline V gene data show CDR1 as LNHDA and CDR2 as SQIVND (reference sequence). The V gene lost 0 bases and the J gene lost 8 bases, with 20 bases spanning the gap. This chain's CDR3 is CASSIEGSGTKWKPQHF. CDR3 coding DNA: TGTGCCAGTAGTATAGAGGGATCGGGGACAAAGTGGAAGCCCCAGCATTTT.

V and J are TRBV4-1 and TRBJ2-7, with a possible D match to TRBD1 (5 bases). The V end lost 1 base, the J end lost 5 bases, and 12 bases lay between the germline ends. This CDR3 contains 14 residues. CDR1 is MGHRA and CDR2 is YSYEKL in the germline V gene. CDR3 bases: TGCGCCAGCAGCCAAGGCCAGGGTATGAACGAGCAGTACTTC. It encodes CASSQGQGMNEQYF.